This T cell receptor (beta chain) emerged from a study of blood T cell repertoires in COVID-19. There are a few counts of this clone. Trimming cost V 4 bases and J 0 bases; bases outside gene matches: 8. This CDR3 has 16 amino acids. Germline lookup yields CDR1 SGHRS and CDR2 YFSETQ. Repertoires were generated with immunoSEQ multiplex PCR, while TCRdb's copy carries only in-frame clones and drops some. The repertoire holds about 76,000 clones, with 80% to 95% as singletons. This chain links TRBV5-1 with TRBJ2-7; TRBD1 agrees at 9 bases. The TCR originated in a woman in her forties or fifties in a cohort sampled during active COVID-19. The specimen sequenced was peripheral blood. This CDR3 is CASSQSRTGVSYEQYF. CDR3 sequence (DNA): TGCGCCAGCAGCCAGAGCAGGACAGGGGTCTCCTACGAGCAGTACTTC.